These 17 T cell receptor beta chains came from one sample sequenced in a study of shared clonotypes between healthy human individuals. Measured with immunoSEQ multiplex PCR; TCRdb has only the in-frame clones, and not every one. The sample contains 2 million to 3 million clones, approximately 93% of which appear only once. Sequenced material: naive CD4+ T cells from PBMCs. Indicated subset: CD45RA+ positively selected. These receptors were collected from a man aged 18-30 years in good health. Some clones in this sample may be carry-over from other donors' samples.

This sequence joins TRBV29-1 and TRBJ2-3; D is possibly TRBD2 (6 bases). Per germline, CDR1 SQVTM and CDR2 ANQGSEA. V was trimmed by 4 bases and J by 4 bases, leaving 9 bases between them. The CDR3 contains 12 residues. The CDR3 nucleotides read TGCAGCGTTGCGGAGGGTGCAGATACGCAGTATTTT. Its protein is CSVAEGADTQYF.

This clone has only a few counts. The rearrangement joins TRBV6-5 to TRBJ1-3; no firm D call. This CDR3 spans 16 amino acids. V was shortened by 4 bases and J by 2 bases, with 15 bases between the two germline ends. CDR1 is MNHEY, CDR2 SVGAGI, per germline. CDR3 sequence (DNA): TGTGCCAGCAGTTCCCCCGACCCTCTGGCTGGAAACACCATATATTTT. This codes for CASSSPDPLAGNTIYF.

The table lists this clone with a count of one. The rearrangement links TRBV5-1 to TRBJ2-3, with 13 bases matching TRBD2. The V gene's germline CDR1 is SGHRS and CDR2 YFSETQ. V lost 2 bases and J lost 3; bases outside the gene matches: 3. The CDR3 is 16 amino acids. CDR3 in DNA: TGCGCCAGCAGCTTAGGGACTAGCGGGGCGACAGATACGCAGTATTTT. Residues: CASSLGTSGATDTQYF. The entire variable domain, with the rest obtained from reference TRBV5-1 and TRBJ2-3, is as follows: KAGVTQTPRYLIKTRGQQVTLSCSPISGHRSVSWYQQTPGQGLQFLFEYFSETQRNKGNFPGRFSGRQFSNSRSEMNVSTLELGDSALYLCASSLGTSGATDTQYFGPGTRLTVL.

The V gene is TRBV6-1, the J gene TRBJ1-1; D call uncertain. The germline CDR1 and CDR2 sequences are MNHNS and SASEGT. This CDR3 comprises 13 residues. Trimming took 5 bases from V and 4 from J, leaving 11 bases between them. The chain's CDR3 is CASSSYQTTEAFF. As DNA, the CDR3 is TGTGCCAGCAGTTCCTATCAGACCACTGAAGCTTTCTTT.

This clone appeared a single time. The rearrangement uses TRBV14 and TRBJ2-3, with D uncertain. The CDR3 covers 17 residues. The germline CDR1 and CDR2 sequences are SGHDN and FVKESK. The V end was cut by 0 bases, the J end by 7 bases, with 20 bases between. The CDR3 sequence: CASSQDPYQAPRNTQYF. The CDR3 DNA sequence: TGTGCCAGCAGCCAAGATCCCTACCAGGCACCCCGGAATACGCAGTATTTT.

The J gene is TRBJ2-1, the V gene TRBV19, with a possible D match to TRBD2 (6 bases). V dropped 5 bases and J dropped 4 bases, with 12 bases sitting between them. The CDR3 covers 14 residues. Germline CDR1 reads LNHDA; CDR2 reads SQIVND (reference sequence). Written as DNA, the CDR3 is TGTGCCAGTAGTCCCCGGGAGCTTTACAATGAGCAGTTCTTC. It codes for CASSPRELYNEQFF.

The chain employs TRBV29-1 and TRBJ2-1, with TRBD2 matching over 12 bases. Germline-derived CDR1 and CDR2 are SQVTM and ANQGSEA. This CDR3 has 15 residues. With 3 bases clipped from V and 8 bases from J, the junction kept 8 bases outside the gene matches. The CDR3 sequence: CSVDTGLAGKDEQFF. In DNA form, the CDR3 reads TGCAGCGTTGATACCGGACTAGCGGGAAAGGATGAGCAGTTCTTC.

The chain employs TRBV20-1 and TRBJ2-7; D not certain. This CDR3 contains 11 residues. Looked up from germline, CDR1 is DFQATT and CDR2 is SNEGSKA (reference sequence). V lost 3 bases and J lost 3, with 6 bases in between. The CDR3: CSASESYEQYF. CDR3 DNA sequence: TGCAGTGCTAGCGAGAGCTACGAGCAGTACTTC.

The chain joins TRBV5-6 to TRBJ2-5; perhaps TRBD2 as D (5 bases). Trimming stripped 4 bases from V and 4 bases from J, with 11 bases between. In germline, CDR1 is SGHDT, CDR2 YYEEEE. The CDR3 runs 13 residues. CDR3 sequence: CASSPGKGETQYF. The CDR3 coding sequence is TGTGCCAGCAGCCCCGGGAAGGGAGAGACCCAGTACTTC.

The chain joins TRBV28 to TRBJ1-2; 7 bases align to TRBD1. V lost 4 bases and J lost 5; bases outside the gene matches: 4. Per the germline V gene, CDR1 is MDHEN and CDR2 is SYDVKM. The CDR3 is made up of 13 amino acids. The CDR3 coding sequence is TGTGCCAGCAGTTCCGGACAGGAGTATGGCTACACCTTC. It specifies CASSSGQEYGYTF.

On this clone itself: At one end the junction does not follow the germline gene, possibly because of a read error. The V and J genes are TRBV7-9 and TRBJ2-5; D may be TRBD1 (6 bases). Per the germline V gene, CDR1 is SEHNR and CDR2 is FQNEAQ (reference sequence). The CDR3 contains 14 residues. Written as DNA, the CDR3 is TGCGCCAGCAGCCAAGACAGGTTACAAGAGACCCAGTACTTC. Its protein product is CASSQDRLQETQYF.

This sequence joins TRBV28 and TRBJ1-1, with D tentatively TRBD1 (6 bases). CDR3 length: 15 residues. Trimming pared 3 bases from V and 6 bases from J, leaving 17 bases between. Germline lookup yields CDR1 MDHEN and CDR2 SYDVKM. Here the CDR3 DNA reads TGTGCCAGCAGTTTGGCGGGCCAGGGGTCCCCTGAAGCTTTCTTT. Its translation is CASSLAGQGSPEAFF. The entire variable domain, with the rest obtained from reference TRBV28 and TRBJ1-1, is as follows: DVKVTQSSRYLVKRTGEKVFLECVQDMDHENMFWYRQDPGLGLRLIYFSYDVKMKEKGDIPEGYSVSREKKERFSLILESASTNQTSMYLCASSLAGQGSPEAFFGQGTRLTVV.

The chain has TRBV7-9 and TRBJ2-3, with a weak D call TRBD2 (6 bases). Germline V lookup: CDR1 SEHNR, CDR2 FQNEAQ (reference sequence). The CDR3 consists of 14 residues. Trimming stripped 5 bases from V and 5 bases from J, with 14 bases between. The CDR3 DNA is TGTGCCAGCAGCACCCGGGACGGGGGAGATACGCAGTATTTT. Translating gives CASSTRDGGDTQYF.

This clone was seen a few times. This rearrangement joins TRBV25-1 to TRBJ1-2, with a possible D match to TRBD1 (6 bases). Germline V gene data show CDR1 as MGHDK and CDR2 as SYGVNS. The CDR3 consists of 14 residues. V lost 3 bases and J 4 bases, leaving 12 bases between the germline ends. The CDR3 is CASSDADRIYGYTF. CDR3 bases: TGTGCCAGCAGTGACGCAGACAGGATCTATGGCTACACCTTC.

The chain employs TRBV5-1 and TRBJ2-1, with TRBD1 matching over 8 bases. Germline V gives CDR1 SGHRS, CDR2 YFSETQ. The CDR3 spans 15 residues. With V trimmed by 3 bases and J by 3 bases, 5 bases remained unmatched. The CDR3 loop is CASSSDRVGYNEQFF. The CDR3 DNA reads TGCGCCAGCAGCTCGGACAGGGTGGGCTACAATGAGCAGTTCTTC.

This clone was seen only once. V and J are TRBV27 and TRBJ2-1; 10 nucleotides match TRBD2. Germline loops: CDR1 MNHEY, CDR2 SMNVEV (reference sequence). V was clipped by 6 bases and J by 5 bases; unmatched bases: 7. CDR3 length equals 15 residues. CDR3 protein: CASRPIAGGHNEQFF. In DNA, the CDR3 is TGTGCCAGCAGGCCTATAGCGGGAGGACACAATGAGCAGTTCTTC.

J is TRBJ1-3 and V is TRBV7-9, with D tentatively TRBD1 (5 bases). CDR3 length: 14 residues. The V end was cut by 2 bases, the J end by 3 bases, with 8 bases between. Germline CDR1 SEHNR, CDR2 FQNEAQ (reference sequence). The CDR3 DNA follows: TGTGCCAGCAGCTTACAAGGGGATGGAAACACCATATATTTT. This gives the protein CASSLQGDGNTIYF.